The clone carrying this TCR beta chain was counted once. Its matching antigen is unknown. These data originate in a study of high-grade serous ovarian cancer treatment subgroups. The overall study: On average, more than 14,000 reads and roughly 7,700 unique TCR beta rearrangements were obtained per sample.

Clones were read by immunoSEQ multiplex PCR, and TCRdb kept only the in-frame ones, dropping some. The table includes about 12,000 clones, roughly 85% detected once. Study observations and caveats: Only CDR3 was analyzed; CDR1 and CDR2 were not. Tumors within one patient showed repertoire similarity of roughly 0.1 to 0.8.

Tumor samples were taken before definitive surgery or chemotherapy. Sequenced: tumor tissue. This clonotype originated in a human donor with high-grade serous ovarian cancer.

The CDR3 region has the DNA TGTGCCAGCAGTGATACAGGGAAGCGAGGGCAGCCCCAGCATTTT. Amino acids: CASSDTGKRGQPQHF. This rearrangement joins TRBV6-1 to TRBJ1-5; TRBD1 is a possible D gene (6 bases). Germline lookup yields CDR1 MNHNS and CDR2 SASEGT. V was pared by 3 bases and J by 7 bases, with 16 bases between. The CDR3 is 15 residues long.